The present T cell receptor (beta chain) was sequenced within a study of PD-1 blockade in mismatch repair-deficient tumors. The study, taken as a whole, reports: Tumor-resident clones, often absent from pretreatment blood, expanded after pembrolizumab and then contracted.

About this clone itself: The antigen remains undetermined.

The CDR3 spans 14 residues. Germline CDR1 reads SGHRS; CDR2 reads YFSETQ. V dropped 2 bases and J dropped 1 base, with 9 bases sitting between them. This table comes from immunoSEQ multiplex PCR, and its TCRdb copy is limited to in-frame clones, with some not included. The repertoire has over 9,000 clones, approximately 90% of them found once; the top ten carry around 8.9%. Time point indicated: roughly 10-day in vitro stimulation with candidate neoantigen peptide 3. PCR or immunohistochemistry showed mismatch repair deficiency in every enrolled patient. A roughly 11-day in vitro culture was run per each of roughly 7 reactive peptides.

This sequence joins TRBV5-1 and TRBJ1-1, with D maybe TRBD1 (5 bases). Specimen: cells cultured in vitro, collected from a patient treated with pembrolizumab. The TCR originated in an adult with mismatch repair-deficient cancer. The CDR3 reads CASSLGVSNTEAFF. CDR3 in DNA: TGCGCCAGCAGCTTAGGGGTCTCGAACACTGAAGCTTTCTTT.